The present T cell receptor (beta chain) was sequenced within a study of blood T cells in healthy people across ages. Germline assignment: CDR1 SGHTA and CDR2 FQGNSA. This CDR3 region has 12 residues. V gave up 5 bases and J gave up 0 bases, with 5 bases separating them. A second PCR of roughly 6 to 12 cycles used a sample-barcoded 5' primer and a J-beta primer mix. TCRdb used MiXCR to reprocess the 5' RACE reads, holding one entry per CDR3 protein. The top ten hold 23% of the sample, which has around 1,800,000 distinct CDR3 sequences, around 40% seen once. Roughly 10 milliliters of peripheral blood were drawn from each donor. This clonotype occurred many times.

Sequencing was carried out using blood. J is TRBJ2-7 and V is TRBV7-2; no definite D call. The receptor comes from a human donor in good health. In nucleotides, the CDR3 is TGTGCCAGCAGCACCAACTCCTACGAGCAGTACTTC. Residues: CASSTNSYEQYF.